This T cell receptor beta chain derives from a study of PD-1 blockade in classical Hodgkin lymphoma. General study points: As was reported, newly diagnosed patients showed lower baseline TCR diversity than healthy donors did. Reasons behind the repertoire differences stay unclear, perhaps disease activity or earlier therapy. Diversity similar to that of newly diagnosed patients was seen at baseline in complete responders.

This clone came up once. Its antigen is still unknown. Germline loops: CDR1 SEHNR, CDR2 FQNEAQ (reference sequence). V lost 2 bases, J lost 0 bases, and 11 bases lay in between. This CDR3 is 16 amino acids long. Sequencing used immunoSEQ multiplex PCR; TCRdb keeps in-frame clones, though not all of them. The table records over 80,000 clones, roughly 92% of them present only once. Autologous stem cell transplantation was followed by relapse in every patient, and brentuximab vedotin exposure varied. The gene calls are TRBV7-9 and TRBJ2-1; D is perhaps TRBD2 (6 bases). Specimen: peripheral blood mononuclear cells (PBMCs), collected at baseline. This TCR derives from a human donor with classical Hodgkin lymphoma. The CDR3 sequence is CASSLRRGSSYNEQFF. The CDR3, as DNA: TGTGCCAGCAGCTTAAGGCGGGGCAGCTCCTACAATGAGCAGTTCTTC.